This T cell receptor beta chain came from a study of CD8+CD57+ T cells in acquired aplastic anemia. Study summary: An average of roughly 2.9 ug of DNA was obtained from sorted CD4+ and CD8+ cells. CD4+ reads averaged roughly 10 million in healthy donors.

The table lists this clonotype with a count of one. CDR3 and TCR beta VDJ profiling relied on a genomic DNA template. TCRdb re-called the reads through MiXCR, storing one row per CDR3 protein. The table shows around 190,000 distinct CDR3 sequences, with approximately 60% occurring only once. The clonotype originates from a human donor in good health. Input material: sorted CD4+, CD8+, or CD8+CD57+ T cells (not recorded which) from PBMCs.

CDR3 in DNA: TGCAGCTTAGACCCAACCGAGCAGTTCTTC. Amino acids: CSLDPTEQFF. The genes are TRBV29-1 and TRBJ2-1; unclear D gene. CDR3 length equals 10 residues. Trimming removed 8 bases at V and 10 bases at J, with 12 bases between. Germline loops: CDR1 SQVTM, CDR2 ANQGSEA.